This T cell receptor (beta chain) derives from a study of identical twins. Study-level results: Insertions ran lower in abundant cord blood beta clonotypes, though not in memory repertoires.

Of note for this clonotype: Its antigen is still unknown.

The length of the CDR3 is 15 residues. V was trimmed by 0 bases and J by 1 base, leaving 9 bases between them. Germline CDR1 DFQATT, CDR2 SNEGSKA (reference sequence). TCRdb reanalysed the 5' RACE reads using MiXCR and keeps one entry per CDR3 protein. In the table there are 1.5 million to 2 million distinct CDR3 sequences, 32% of which are singletons. The TCR originated in a newborn girl in good health. The specimen was cord blood. The genes are TRBV20-1 and TRBJ2-2; weak D call: TRBD1 (7 bases). The CDR3 DNA follows: TGCAGTGCTAGAGATCAGGGGGGGAACACCGGGGAGCTGTTTTTT. It yields the protein CSARDQGGNTGELFF.